One T cell receptor (beta chain) is described in this entry. This entry comes from a study of blood T cell repertoires in COVID-19. Study as a whole: Researchers got acute and convalescent COVID-19 samples from the United States, Italy and Spain.

Clones were sequenced by immunoSEQ multiplex PCR, and TCRdb holds only the in-frame ones, with some missing. The repertoire holds 150,000 to 200,000 clones, with 80% to 90% as singletons. Germline values: CDR1 SNHLY, CDR2 FYNNEI. CDR3 size: 14 residues. V lost 7 bases to trimming and J lost 5 bases; unmatched junction nucleotides: 9. This clonotype was sampled from a man between 18 and 35 years old who had recovered from COVID-19. J is TRBJ2-5 and V is TRBV2; 8 nucleotides align to TRBD1. Specimen: peripheral blood. CDR3 nucleotides: TGTGCCAGCAACGGACAGGGTATTTTTGAGACCCAGTACTTC. Amino acid sequence: CASNGQGIFETQYF.